These T cell receptor beta chains were read from a single sample in a study of CD8+CD57+ T cells in acquired aplastic anemia. TCRdb reanalysed the reads using MiXCR and keeps one entry per CDR3 protein. The sample has about 200,000 distinct CDR3 sequences, approximately 60% seen once; the top ten hold about 60%. The sequenced material came from sorted CD4+, CD8+, or CD8+CD57+ T cells (not recorded which) from PBMCs. These receptors all stem from a human donor with aplastic anemia. Each CDR3 is given with its conserved first and last residue. The D gene is left open where the match is weak. Rows give clone size only sometimes, using once, few, many, or a class for an expanded clone.

D,size,J,V,DNA,CDR3
TRBD2,.,TRBJ2-5,TRBV24-1,TGTGCCACCAGTGATTTAAACAGCGGGACGGAGACCCAGTACTTC,CATSDLNSGTETQYF
TRBD1,.,TRBJ1-4,TRBV2,TGTGCCAGCCAGGGGGCGGGAGAAAAACTGTTTTTT,CASQGAGEKLFF
.,few,TRBJ1-6,TRBV2,TGTGCCAGCAGTGAACCGGGATCACCCCTCCACTTT,CASSEPGSPLHF
.,few,TRBJ1-3,TRBV5-1,TGCGCCAGCAGGCTCGGGGCAAGCTCTGGAAACACCATATATTTT,CASRLGASSGNTIYF
.,.,TRBJ2-5,TRBV2,TGTGCCAGCGGCTTGGACCCACCGGAGACCCAGTACTTC,CASGLDPPETQYF
TRBD1,.,TRBJ1-2,TRBV7-8,TGTGCCAGCAGTCAAACCGGGACAGGGCCCAAAAGCTATGGCTACACCTTC,CASSQTGTGPKSYGYTF
.,.,TRBJ2-7,TRBV2,TGTGCCAGCAGTAGGACAGTGGGATTCTACGAGCAGTACTTC,CASSRTVGFYEQYF
.,.,TRBJ1-2,TRBV7-6,TGTGCCAGCAGCCTCCTTGGGGGGGTGTACACCTTC,CASSLLGGVYTF
.,.,TRBJ2-7,TRBV6-1,TGTGCCAGCAGCGATACCGGGGACGAGCAGTACTTC,CASSDTGDEQYF
TRBD1,few,TRBJ1-5,TRBV7-9,TGTGCCAGCAGACGACAGGGTCCCAATCAGCCCCAGCATTTT,CASRRQGPNQPQHF
.,many,TRBJ1-1,TRBV29-1,TGCAGCGGGGAGGGAGGGATAAGTGCTGAAGCTTTCTTT,CSGEGGISAEAFF
.,few,TRBJ1-2,TRBV15,TGTGCCACCAGCACAACTAACTATGGCTACACCTTC,CATSTTNYGYTF
.,.,TRBJ2-2,TRBV7-9,TGTGCCAGCAGCCCGAGGGGACAAGGGGCTTTCGGGGAGCTGTTTTTT,CASSPRGQGAFGELFF
.,.,TRBJ2-5,TRBV7-2,TGTGCCAGCAGCTTAGCGCGTGGTTACCAAGAGACCCAGTACTTC,CASSLARGYQETQYF
TRBD2,few,TRBJ2-3,TRBV25-1,TGTGCCAGCATGAGGGTTAGCGGGAGCACAGATACGCAGTATTTT,CASMRVSGSTDTQYF
.,many,TRBJ2-7,TRBV6-1,TGTGCCAGCAGTGAAAGTTGGCGGCAGGGCGTCTACGAGCAGTACTTC,CASSESWRQGVYEQYF
TRBD1,.,TRBJ1-1,TRBV15,TGTGCCACCAGCAGCCAGGACCCGACAGGGAGCACTGAAGCTTTCTTT,CATSSQDPTGSTEAFF
TRBD1,once,TRBJ2-5,TRBV5-1,TGCGCCAGCAGCTTGAACAGGGGGCTGTCGGAGACCCAGTACTTC,CASSLNRGLSETQYF
TRBD1,.,TRBJ2-7,TRBV6-5,TGTGCCAGCAGAGGGGACAGAGAGAGCTCCTACGAGCAGTACTTC,CASRGDRESSYEQYF
.,few,TRBJ2-5,TRBV20-1,TGCAGTGCTAGAGATTCGGGGCGGGAGACCCAGTACTTC,CSARDSGRETQYF
TRBD1,few,TRBJ1-1,TRBV10-3,TGTGCCATCAGCCGCTCGGGACAGCCGAACACTGAAGCTTTCTTT,CAISRSGQPNTEAFF
TRBD1,.,TRBJ2-5,TRBV7-2,TGTGCCAGCAGCTCCGGGACAGGGGTCCGAGAGACCCAGTACTTC,CASSSGTGVRETQYF
TRBD2,.,TRBJ2-1,TRBV29-1,TGCAGCGGGCGAAGATGGTCTAGCGGGGGGAACAATGAGCAGTTCTTC,CSGRRWSSGGNNEQFF
.,few,TRBJ2-7,TRBV5-1,TGCGCCAGCAGCTTGGGTGGGGTCAACGAGCAGTACTTC,CASSLGGVNEQYF
.,.,TRBJ2-5,TRBV9,TGTGCCAGCTCGTCATCGGGACGTGAGACCCAGTACTTC,CASSSSGRETQYF
.,many,TRBJ2-7,TRBV6-1,TGTGCCAGCAGTGAATATAGGACGGCCTACGAGCAGTACTTC,CASSEYRTAYEQYF
.,.,TRBJ1-1,TRBV5-1,TGCGCCAGCAGCTTGTCTCCCAGAAGCACTATGAACACTGAAGCTTTCTTT,CASSLSPRSTMNTEAFF
.,.,TRBJ1-2,TRBV7-2,TGTGCCAGCAGGGGAGACTTGTATGGCTACACCTTC,CASRGDLYGYTF
.,.,TRBJ1-2,TRBV10-1,TGCGTCAGCAGAGGGGGTCCTCGCAGCACCTTC,CVSRGGPRSTF
.,many,TRBJ2-3,TRBV3-1,TGTGCCAGCAGCCAGAAGGTGGGGACTGCTACTAGCACAGATACGCAGTATTTT,CASSQKVGTATSTDTQYF
.,.,TRBJ1-1,TRBV4-2,TGTGCCAGCAGCTTAGGACAGACCACGAACACTGAAGCTTTCTTT,CASSLGQTTNTEAFF
.,.,TRBJ1-2,TRBV7-9,TGTGCCAGCAGCCGATCGGACAGCTTCTATGGCTACACCTTC,CASSRSDSFYGYTF
.,.,TRBJ2-7,TRBV7-9,TGTGCCACCGGGTTGGCGACAGTATACTACGAGCAGTACTTC,CATGLATVYYEQYF
TRBD2,.,TRBJ2-1,TRBV24-1,TGTGCCACGCCCTTGACTAGCGGGGACTCCTACAATGAGCAGTTCTTC,CATPLTSGDSYNEQFF
.,.,TRBJ2-7,TRBV2,TGTGCCAGCAGCTTCTACCTAAGAACCTACGAGCAGTACTTC,CASSFYLRTYEQYF
TRBD1,.,TRBJ2-1,TRBV15,TGTGCCACCAGCAGATTCCCGGGACAGGGGTTGAATGAGCAGTTCTTC,CATSRFPGQGLNEQFF
TRBD1,.,TRBJ2-7,TRBV29-1,TGCAGCGTCGACCCGGGACAGCACACCTACGAGCAGTACTTC,CSVDPGQHTYEQYF
TRBD2,many,TRBJ2-7,TRBV27,TGTGCCAGCAGTTTCGGACTAGCGCGAAACGAGCAGTACTTC,CASSFGLARNEQYF
.,.,TRBJ2-3,TRBV2,TGTGCCAGCAGTGCTCCGACTGCAGATACGCAGTATTTT,CASSAPTADTQYF
.,.,TRBJ2-1,TRBV27,TGTGCCAGCAGTTTAACCCCAGGGCCGAAGATATACAATGAGCAGTTCTTC,CASSLTPGPKIYNEQFF
.,many,TRBJ1-2,TRBV7-9,TGTGCCAGCAGCTTAGGGGGGAGTCGGACCTATGGCTACACCTTC,CASSLGGSRTYGYTF
.,.,TRBJ2-5,TRBV2,TGTGCCAGCAGCCCCAGGAGGGTGGTGGGAGAGACCCAGTACTTC,CASSPRRVVGETQYF
TRBD2,few,TRBJ2-5,TRBV15,TGTGCCACCAGCAGAGAAGTAGCGGGGAGAGAGACCCAGTACTTC,CATSREVAGRETQYF
.,few,TRBJ2-3,TRBV24-1,TGTGCCACCAGTGATCCGTTTATGGATACGCAGTATTTT,CATSDPFMDTQYF
TRBD2,.,TRBJ2-1,TRBV7-3,TGTGCCAGCAGTTCAGCGGGAGGTCCTCAGTTCTTC,CASSSAGGPQFF
.,.,TRBJ1-5,TRBV5-1,TGCGCCAGCAGGTACGATAGCAATCAGCCCCAGCATTTT,CASRYDSNQPQHF
TRBD1,few,TRBJ2-3,TRBV6-2/TRBV6-3,TGTGCCATCGCCGCCGGACAGGGCTCCACAGATACGCAGTATTTT,CAIAAGQGSTDTQYF
.,.,TRBJ2-4,TRBV20-1,TGCAGTGTCAGGTGGCTAGCCAAAAACATTCAGTACTTC,CSVRWLAKNIQYF
TRBD1,.,TRBJ1-2,TRBV29-1,TGCAGCGTTGAAAAGGACAGGGGGTTCTTTAACTATGGCTACACCTTC,CSVEKDRGFFNYGYTF
TRBD2,.,TRBJ2-1,TRBV15,TGTGCCACCAAGAACGGGAGGGCCTACAATGAGCAGTTCTTC,CATKNGRAYNEQFF
.,few,TRBJ2-7,TRBV7-8,TGTGCCAGCAGCCCACGCCTTCTTTACGAGCAGTACTTC,CASSPRLLYEQYF
.,.,TRBJ2-3,TRBV5-1,TGCGCCAGCAGCTTGGGTGGGGTCCTGGGGACAGATACGCAGTATTTT,CASSLGGVLGTDTQYF
.,.,TRBJ1-6,TRBV20-1,TGCAGTACGGGCAGGTTTAATAATTCACCCCTCCACTTT,CSTGRFNNSPLHF
.,.,TRBJ2-1,TRBV7-2,TGTGCCAGCAGCTTATACAGAGCCGAGCAGTTCTTC,CASSLYRAEQFF
.,few,TRBJ2-2,TRBV7-9,TGTGCCAGCCACAGAGGACAGTTCGGTACCGGGGAGCTGTTTTTT,CASHRGQFGTGELFF
TRBD1,few,TRBJ1-2,TRBV20-1,TGCAGTGCTTACCGCGGACAGGGTGGCTACACCTTC,CSAYRGQGGYTF
.,.,TRBJ2-1,TRBV11-3,TGTGCCAGCAGCGCCCGGGACCCCAATGAGCAGTTCTTC,CASSARDPNEQFF
.,.,TRBJ2-7,TRBV4-3,TGCGCCAGCAGCCCAGGCGTGGGGGGATCCTACGAGCAGTACTTC,CASSPGVGGSYEQYF
.,.,TRBJ2-3,TRBV7-2,TGTGCCAGCAGCCCCCATTTTCCCCCGCAGTATTTT,CASSPHFPPQYF